The 14 T cell receptor beta chains listed next were all sequenced from one sample in a study of shared clonotypes between healthy human individuals. Assay used: immunoSEQ multiplex PCR; TCRdb lists only in-frame clones, some missing. This table has over a million clones, 75% to 85% appearing once. Sample: memory CD4+ T cells from PBMCs. Documented subset: CD45RA-negative fraction. These receptor sequences come from a young man in good health. Some clones in this sample may be carry-over from other donors' samples.

The rearrangement links TRBV5-6 to TRBJ1-5; TRBD1 aligns across 9 bases. The V and J ends lost 4 bases and 4 bases, in that order; junction bases with no gene match: 3. The CDR3 extends over 14 amino acids. CDR1 and CDR2 (germline): SGHDT, YYEEEE. CDR3 nucleotides: TGTGCCAGCAGCGCACAGGGGGCTAATCAGCCCCAGCATTTT. Translation gives CASSAQGANQPQHF.

This chain connects TRBV7-8 to TRBJ2-2; 7 bases map to TRBD2. Germline assignment: CDR1 SGHVS and CDR2 FQNEAQ. The V segment lost 4 bases and the J segment 4 bases; nucleotides outside the gene matches: 0. The CDR3 length is 13 residues. The DNA of the CDR3 is TGTGCCAGCAGCTCGGGGGGCACCGGGGAGCTGTTTTTT. This encodes CASSSGGTGELFF.

The V gene is TRBV29-1, the J gene TRBJ2-2, with no clear D. CDR1 is SQVTM and CDR2 is ANQGSEA in the germline V gene. Trimming left V 7 bases short and J 7 bases short, with 10 bases between. This CDR3 has 11 amino acids. CDR3 sequence reads: CSAPIGGELFF. CDR3 sequence (DNA): TGCAGCGCACCGATTGGCGGGGAGCTGTTTTTT.

The J gene is TRBJ1-1, the V gene TRBV25-1, with 9 nucleotides matching TRBD1. V was pared by 4 bases and J by 6 bases, with 9 bases of the junction left unmatched. Per germline, CDR1 MGHDK and CDR2 SYGVNS. The CDR3 is 15 amino acids. The CDR3 DNA reads TGTGCCAGCAGTGGGGACACAGGGGGCTCCGCTGAAGCTTTCTTT. Translation: CASSGDTGGSAEAFF. Variable domain in full (rest from reference TRBV25-1 and TRBJ1-1): EADIYQTPRYLVIGTGKKITLECSQTMGHDKMYWYQQDPGMELHLIHYSYGVNSTEKGDLSSESTVSRIRTEHFPLTLESARPSHTSQYLCASSGDTGGSAEAFFGQGTRLTVV.

Ten or more counts support this clone. The chain has TRBV9 and TRBJ1-2, with D maybe TRBD1 (6 bases). This CDR3 region has 15 residues. Deletions cut 0 bases from V and 4 bases from J, with 13 bases between. Germline V CDR1 and CDR2: SGDLS, YYNGEE. The CDR3 sequence: CASSVAAGEVYGYTF. CDR3 DNA sequence: TGTGCCAGCAGCGTAGCGGCAGGGGAGGTCTATGGCTACACCTTC.

The CDR3 here is CASSRDTTDTQYF. The CDR3 bases are TGTGCCAGCAGCCGAGATACCACAGATACGCAGTATTTT. The gene calls are TRBV9 and TRBJ2-3; the D is unclear. This CDR3 comprises 13 residues. CDR1 and CDR2 from the germline V gene are SGDLS and YYNGEE. V was pared by 4 bases and J by 2 bases, with 8 bases between.

J is TRBJ1-4 and V is TRBV19; TRBD1 might be the D (5 bases). The CDR3 covers 15 residues. Germline lookup yields CDR1 LNHDA and CDR2 SQIVND (reference sequence). Trimming stripped 9 bases from V and 7 bases from J, with 21 bases between. Written as DNA, the CDR3 is TGTGCCAGCCGAACCCAGGGCTGGAATGCTGAAAAACTGTTTTTT. Translated: CASRTQGWNAEKLFF. Supplemented by reference TRBV19 and TRBJ1-4, the full variable domain reads DGGITQSPKYLFRKEGQNVTLSCEQNLNHDAMYWYRQDPGQGLRLIYYSQIVNDFQKGDIAEGYSVSREKKESFPLTVTSAQKNPTAFYLCASRTQGWNAEKLFFGSGTQLSVL.

The rearrangement joins TRBV7-8 to TRBJ2-2, with D unclear. CDR3 length equals 15 residues. Trimming cost V 0 bases and J 2 bases, with 7 bases left between them. Germline assignment: CDR1 SGHVS and CDR2 FQNEAQ. The CDR3 spells CASSLATTNTGELFF. The CDR3 DNA is TGTGCCAGCAGCTTAGCGACAACAAACACCGGGGAGCTGTTTTTT.

This chain joins TRBV29-1 and TRBJ2-3; 7 nucleotides line up with TRBD1. In germline, CDR1 is SQVTM, CDR2 ANQGSEA. This CDR3 region has 14 residues. Losses at the gene ends were 7 bases for V and 1 base for J; bases not matched to a gene: 8. Here the CDR3 reads CSGCRDSGTDTQYF. The CDR3 DNA follows: TGCAGCGGATGCCGGGACAGCGGCACAGATACGCAGTATTTT.

The chain couples TRBV2 to TRBJ1-2; tentatively, D is TRBD1 (5 bases). The CDR3 loop spans 13 amino acids. V was clipped by 6 bases and J by 4 bases, with 12 bases between them. Germline V gene sequence: CDR1 SNHLY, CDR2 FYNNEI. The CDR3 nucleotides read TGTGCCAGCAGCCGCAGGGATACCTATGGCTACACCTTC. This translates into CASSRRDTYGYTF. The full variable domain, rest sourced from reference TRBV2 and TRBJ1-2, is EPEVTQTPSHQVTQMGQEVILRCVPISNHLYFYWYRQILGQKVEFLVSFYNNEISEKSEIFDDQFSVERPDGSNFTLKIRSTKLEDSAMYFCASSRRDTYGYTFGSGTRLTVV.

V usage is TRBV30 and J usage is TRBJ2-7, with 10 bases identical to TRBD1. The CDR3 is made up of 14 amino acids. V trimming: 2 bases; J trimming: 5 bases; junction bases outside the gene matches: 6. Germline V gene sequence: CDR1 GTSNPN, CDR2 SVGIG (reference sequence). CDR3 in DNA: TGTGCCTGGAGTTTGGGACAGGGGTGGGACGAGCAGTACTTC. Translating it yields CAWSLGQGWDEQYF.

CDR3: CASSRTSGSQETQYF. The CDR3 coding sequence is TGTGCCAGCAGTCGGACTAGCGGGAGTCAAGAGACCCAGTACTTC. The rearrangement joins TRBV28 to TRBJ2-5, with 13 positions matching TRBD2. CDR3 length: 15 residues. With V trimmed by 5 bases and J by 2 bases, 2 bases remained unmatched. CDR1 is MDHEN, CDR2 SYDVKM, per germline.

V is TRBV7-2 and J is TRBJ2-3; 10 nucleotides align to TRBD2. The CDR3 is made up of 15 amino acids. Germline V gene sequence: CDR1 SGHTA, CDR2 FQGNSA. V lost 5 bases and J lost 3; bases outside the gene matches: 5. The CDR3 coding sequence is TGTGCCAGCAGCCGTTGGACTAGCGGTACAGATACGCAGTATTTT. Translated: CASSRWTSGTDTQYF. Drawing the rest from reference TRBV7-2 and TRBJ2-3, the complete variable domain is GAGVSQSPSNKVTEKGKDVELRCDPISGHTALYWYRQSLGQGLEFLIYFQGNSAPDKSGLPSDRFSAERTGGSVSTLTIQRTQQEDSAVYLCASSRWTSGTDTQYFGPGTRLTVL.

This chain connects TRBV5-1 to TRBJ1-3; D is possibly TRBD1 (6 bases). Between the trimmed V and J ends, which lost 0 bases and 1 base, there was a span of 14 bases. This CDR3 region has 17 residues. In germline, CDR1 is SGHRS, CDR2 YFSETQ. The DNA for the CDR3 is TGCGCCAGCAGCTTGGGAATCGGGGGCCGGTCTGGAAACACCATATATTTT. Translated, it gives CASSLGIGGRSGNTIYF.